This T cell receptor beta chain was sequenced during a study of T cell changes during pregnancy in multiple sclerosis. The J segment lost 3 bases and the V segment lost 2 bases, leaving 3 bases of the junction unmatched. Per germline, CDR1 MNHEY and CDR2 SVGAGI. The CDR3 totals 15 residues. Data came from immunoSEQ multiplex PCR; TCRdb stores just in-frame clones and leaves some out. This table holds 40,000 to 45,000 clones, 91% found once. The origin of this receptor is a female donor with multiple sclerosis, enrolled in a pregnancy study. The chain carries TRBV6-5 and TRBJ2-3; 9 positions agree with TRBD1. The sample consisted of CD4+ T cells from peripheral blood mononuclear cells, taken before pregnancy. The CDR3 coding sequence is TGTGCCAGCAGTTACACCGGGACAGGGACAGATACGCAGTATTTT. Its translation is CASSYTGTGTDTQYF.